A selection of T cell receptor beta chains follows, all from one sample in a study of CD8+ T cells in alopecia areata. TCRdb keeps only in-frame clones here, not all; method: immunoSEQ multiplex PCR. This table has around 160,000 clones, over 70% appearing once. The specimen was CD8+ T cells sorted from blood, collected at week 0. The origin of the receptors is a human donor with alopecia areata. Each CDR3 is given with its conserved first and last residue. A D gene is named only where the DNA matches it firmly. Expanded clones are given a class, and other clones once, few, many or no size at all.

v_call: TRBV6-5; d_call: -; clone_size: -; j_call: TRBJ1-3; cdr3_aa: CATSSSGNTIYF; cdr3_nt: TGTGCCACAAGCAGCTCTGGAAACACCATATATTTT
v_call: TRBV11-2; d_call: TRBD2; clone_size: -; j_call: TRBJ2-1; cdr3_aa: CASGPAGGRYEQFF; cdr3_nt: TGTGCCAGTGGACCGGCGGGGGGGCGGTATGAGCAGTTCTTC
v_call: TRBV27; d_call: -; clone_size: -; j_call: TRBJ2-3; cdr3_aa: CASRPPGARRADTQYF; cdr3_nt: TGTGCCAGCAGGCCCCCGGGGGCCCGACGCGCAGATACGCAGTATTTT
v_call: TRBV29-1; d_call: -; clone_size: -; j_call: TRBJ1-2; cdr3_aa: CSVEQGANYGYTF; cdr3_nt: TGCAGCGTTGAACAGGGAGCTAACTATGGCTACACCTTC
v_call: TRBV7-6; d_call: -; clone_size: few; j_call: TRBJ2-7; cdr3_aa: CASSPQADPGFYEQYF; cdr3_nt: TGTGCCAGCAGCCCCCAGGCTGATCCGGGGTTCTACGAGCAGTACTTC
v_call: TRBV4-1; d_call: -; clone_size: -; j_call: TRBJ2-1; cdr3_aa: CASSQDPAGASSYNEQFF; cdr3_nt: TGCGCCAGCAGCCAAGATCCGGCGGGGGCCAGCTCCTACAATGAGCAGTTCTTC
v_call: TRBV5-8; d_call: TRBD2; clone_size: -; j_call: TRBJ2-7; cdr3_aa: CASRTSGTRLYYEQYF; cdr3_nt: TGTGCCAGCAGAACCAGCGGGACCCGACTCTACTACGAGCAGTACTTC
v_call: TRBV11-2; d_call: -; clone_size: -; j_call: TRBJ2-7; cdr3_aa: CASSSPGRRYEQYF; cdr3_nt: TGTGCCAGCAGTTCGCCGGGCCGCCGGTACGAGCAGTACTTC
v_call: TRBV5-6; d_call: -; clone_size: -; j_call: TRBJ2-7; cdr3_aa: CASSEQGSYEQYF; cdr3_nt: TGTGCCAGCAGCGAGCAGGGGTCCTACGAGCAGTACTTC
v_call: TRBV4-2; d_call: -; clone_size: -; j_call: TRBJ1-2; cdr3_aa: CASSQDLDSQVGLYGYTF; cdr3_nt: TGTGCCAGCAGCCAAGATCTGGACAGTCAAGTTGGACTCTATGGCTACACCTTC
v_call: TRBV7-6; d_call: TRBD1; clone_size: -; j_call: TRBJ1-1; cdr3_aa: CASSLGPGGYSTEAFF; cdr3_nt: TGTGCCAGCAGCTTAGGGCCAGGGGGCTATAGCACTGAAGCTTTCTTT
v_call: TRBV28; d_call: TRBD2; clone_size: -; j_call: TRBJ2-7; cdr3_aa: CASRGTSGSLSYEQYF; cdr3_nt: TGTGCCAGCAGGGGGACTAGCGGGAGCCTTTCCTACGAGCAGTACTTC
v_call: TRBV6-5; d_call: TRBD2; clone_size: -; j_call: TRBJ2-3; cdr3_aa: CASSLRTSKTDTQYF; cdr3_nt: TGTGCCAGCAGCCTCCGGACTAGCAAGACAGATACGCAGTATTTT
v_call: TRBV5-4; d_call: -; clone_size: -; j_call: TRBJ1-2; cdr3_aa: CASSLLGSNYGYTF; cdr3_nt: TGTGCCAGCAGCTTGTTGGGATCTAACTATGGCTACACCTTC
v_call: TRBV9; d_call: TRBD1; clone_size: -; j_call: TRBJ1-2; cdr3_aa: CASSPRGQLMGYTF; cdr3_nt: TGTGCCAGCAGCCCGAGGGGACAGCTTATGGGCTACACCTTC
v_call: TRBV14; d_call: TRBD2; clone_size: once; j_call: TRBJ2-1; cdr3_aa: CASSPLAGGSYNEQFF; cdr3_nt: TGTGCCAGCAGCCCCTTAGCGGGAGGATCCTACAATGAGCAGTTCTTC
v_call: TRBV27; d_call: TRBD1; clone_size: few; j_call: TRBJ1-5; cdr3_aa: CASRSGGGNQPQHF; cdr3_nt: TGTGCCAGCCGTTCAGGGGGTGGCAATCAGCCCCAGCATTTT
v_call: TRBV7-9; d_call: -; clone_size: -; j_call: TRBJ2-5; cdr3_aa: CASSLVRWEETQYF; cdr3_nt: TGTGCCAGCAGCTTAGTCAGGTGGGAAGAGACCCAGTACTTC
v_call: TRBV5-1; d_call: -; clone_size: -; j_call: TRBJ2-2; cdr3_aa: CASSLAALGKWTGELFF; cdr3_nt: TGCGCCAGCAGCTTGGCCGCTCTGGGAAAATGGACCGGGGAGCTGTTTTTT
v_call: TRBV6-6; d_call: -; clone_size: few; j_call: TRBJ1-1; cdr3_aa: CASSYREAFF; cdr3_nt: TGTGCCAGCAGTTACCGTGAAGCTTTCTTT
v_call: TRBV13; d_call: -; clone_size: once; j_call: TRBJ1-1; cdr3_aa: CASSPQGRLNTEAFF; cdr3_nt: TGTGCCAGCAGCCCCCAGGGGCGGTTGAACACTGAAGCTTTCTTT
v_call: TRBV28; d_call: TRBD2; clone_size: -; j_call: TRBJ2-7; cdr3_aa: CASTIGLAGSYEQYF; cdr3_nt: TGTGCCAGCACCATCGGACTAGCGGGGAGCTACGAGCAGTACTTC
v_call: TRBV7-9; d_call: TRBD2; clone_size: -; j_call: TRBJ2-7; cdr3_aa: CASSFAGGSYEQYF; cdr3_nt: TGTGCCAGCAGCTTCGCGGGAGGCTCCTACGAGCAGTACTTC
v_call: TRBV6-6; d_call: -; clone_size: -; j_call: TRBJ1-2; cdr3_aa: CASSSPAEGYGYTF; cdr3_nt: TGTGCCAGCAGTTCACCTGCCGAGGGCTATGGCTACACCTTC
v_call: TRBV5-1; d_call: -; clone_size: -; j_call: TRBJ1-2; cdr3_aa: CASTYQQGSNYGYTF; cdr3_nt: TGCGCCAGCACCTACCAACAGGGATCTAACTATGGCTACACCTTC
v_call: TRBV27; d_call: TRBD2; clone_size: -; j_call: TRBJ2-2; cdr3_aa: CASERGGRGTGELFF; cdr3_nt: TGTGCCAGCGAGAGGGGCGGGAGGGGAACCGGGGAGCTGTTTTTT
v_call: TRBV15; d_call: -; clone_size: few; j_call: TRBJ1-2; cdr3_aa: CATSITRGGDGYTF; cdr3_nt: TGTGCCACCAGCATCACGAGAGGGGGGGACGGCTACACCTTC
v_call: TRBV7-9; d_call: -; clone_size: -; j_call: TRBJ2-7; cdr3_aa: CASSLVGAGAYEQYF; cdr3_nt: TGTGCCAGCAGCTTAGTCGGTGCAGGGGCCTACGAGCAGTACTTC
v_call: TRBV6-1; d_call: -; clone_size: -; j_call: TRBJ2-2; cdr3_aa: CASSEGQLAGELFF; cdr3_nt: TGTGCCAGCAGTGAAGGGCAGTTGGCCGGGGAGCTGTTTTTT